This is a list of T cell receptor beta chains from one sample in a study of T cells in Graves' hyperthyroidism and ophthalmopathy. TCRdb used MiXCR to reprocess the multiplex PCR reads, holding one entry per CDR3 protein. The table records about 690,000 distinct CDR3 sequences, 15% to 20% of them present only once. The specimen was blood. These receptors all stem from a man aged 45-60 years with Graves' hyperthyroidism. Both conserved end residues are part of each CDR3. A D gene is named only where the DNA matches it firmly. For some rows the clone size is stated as once, few or many, or as a class when expanded; others skip it.

>TRBV2|many|-|TRBJ2-1
CASSEFPNDEQFF
TGTGCCAGCAGTGAGTTCCCTAACGATGAGCAGTTCTTC
>TRBV5-1|many|-|TRBJ2-1
CASRILGGEQFF
TGCGCCAGCAGAATCCTGGGGGGCGAGCAGTTCTTC
>TRBV6-2/TRBV6-3|once|TRBD2|TRBJ2-7
CASRPTSGRPGVYEQYF
TGTGCCAGCAGACCTACTAGCGGGAGGCCCGGGGTCTACGAGCAGTACTTC
>TRBV5-5|many|TRBD1|TRBJ2-5
CASSWGVRGPQETQYF
TGTGCCAGCAGCTGGGGGGTCAGGGGGCCCCAAGAGACCCAGTACTTC
>TRBV2|many|TRBD2|TRBJ2-3
CASLLAGGTDTQYF
TGTGCCAGCCTACTAGCGGGAGGAACAGATACGCAGTATTTT
>TRBV5-1|-|-|TRBJ1-1
CASSQLDSSNTEAFF
TGCGCCAGCAGCCAGCTCGACAGCTCGAACACTGAAGCTTTCTTT
>TRBV19|few|TRBD1|TRBJ1-1
CASSTRQGVDTEAFF
TGTGCCAGTAGTACCAGACAGGGGGTCGACACTGAAGCTTTCTTT
>TRBV29-1|few|-|TRBJ2-1
CSVEAVRKYNEQFF
TGCAGCGTTGAGGCGGTTAGGAAGTACAATGAGCAGTTCTTC
>TRBV19|many|TRBD2|TRBJ2-1
CASSIVGTSGNHEQFF
TGTGCCAGTAGTATAGTGGGGACTAGCGGGAACCATGAGCAGTTCTTC
>TRBV5-1|few|TRBD1|TRBJ2-1
CASSLDRDRFNEQFF
TGCGCCAGCAGCCTTGACAGGGACAGATTCAATGAGCAGTTCTTC
>TRBV20-1|-|-|TRBJ2-2
CSAEGPLGGELFF
TGCAGTGCTGAGGGACCTCTTGGCGGGGAGCTGTTTTTT
>TRBV2|few|-|TRBJ2-1
CAIDGVGSYNEQFF
TGTGCCATTGACGGAGTCGGCTCCTACAATGAGCAGTTCTTC
>TRBV2|-|-|TRBJ2-7
CASHRGSYEQYF
TGTGCCTCTCATCGCGGATCCTACGAGCAGTACTTC